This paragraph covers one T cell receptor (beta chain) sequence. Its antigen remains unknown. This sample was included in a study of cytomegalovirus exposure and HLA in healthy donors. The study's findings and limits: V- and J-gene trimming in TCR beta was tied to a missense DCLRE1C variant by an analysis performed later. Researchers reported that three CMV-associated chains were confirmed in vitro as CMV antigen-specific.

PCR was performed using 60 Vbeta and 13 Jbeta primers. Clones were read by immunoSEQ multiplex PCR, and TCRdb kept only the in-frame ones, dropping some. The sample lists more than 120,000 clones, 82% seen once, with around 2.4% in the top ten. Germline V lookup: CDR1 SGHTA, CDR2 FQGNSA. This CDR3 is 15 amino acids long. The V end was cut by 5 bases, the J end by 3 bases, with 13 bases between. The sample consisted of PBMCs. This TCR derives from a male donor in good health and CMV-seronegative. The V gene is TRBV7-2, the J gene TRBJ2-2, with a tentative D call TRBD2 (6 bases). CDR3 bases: TGTGCCAGCAGCCGGAGACTAGTCCACACCGGGGAGCTGTTTTTT. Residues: CASSRRLVHTGELFF.